Shown below are 32 T cell receptor beta chains from a single sample sequenced in a study of T cell repertoires in cytomegalovirus infection. TCRdb redid the calling of the reads with MiXCR, one entry per CDR3 protein. The table records about 210,000 distinct CDR3 sequences, around 6.6% of them present only once. The specimen was PBMCs. The receptors originated from a human donor in good health (CMV status not recorded). Some clones in this sample may be carry-over from other donors' samples.

This clonotype was seen many times. This chain uses TRBV12-3 or TRBV12-4 with TRBJ2-7; 8 nucleotides agree with TRBD2. The CDR3 contains 16 residues. Unmatched junction bases numbered 15, after V lost 11 bases and J lost 0 bases. Here the CDR3 DNA reads TGTGCCTCTCATCCGGGAGGGACACGATCCTCCTACGAGCAGTACTTC. This sequence encodes CASHPGGTRSSYEQYF.

This clonotype was observed many times. The genes are TRBV10-1 and TRBJ1-1, with 8 positions matching TRBD1. V lost 5 bases and J lost 2; bases outside the gene matches: 1. The CDR3 sequence is 13 residues long. Germline CDR1 is WNHNN and CDR2 is SYGVQD (reference sequence). DNA of the CDR3: TGCGCCAGCAGTCAGGGGGCAAACACTGAAGCTTTCTTT. Its translation is CASSQGANTEAFF.

The table lists this clonotype with many counts. The rearrangement links TRBV6-2 or TRBV6-3 to TRBJ2-3; the D is unclear. The length of the CDR3 is 14 residues. V lost 4 bases to trimming and J lost 4 bases, with 12 bases between them. Germline loops: CDR1 MNHEY, CDR2 SVGEGT. The CDR3 region is CASSFGLRADTQYF. DNA for the CDR3: TGTGCCAGCAGTTTTGGATTAAGGGCAGATACGCAGTATTTT.

This clonotype was recorded at least ten times. The V and J genes are TRBV12-3 or TRBV12-4 and TRBJ1-1; D is perhaps TRBD1 (5 bases). Trimming stripped 2 bases from V and 5 bases from J, with 15 bases between. The length of the CDR3 is 15 residues. The CDR3 nucleotides are TGTGCCAGCAGTTTATATCCTGACAGCGGGACTGAAGCTTTCTTT. This gives the protein CASSLYPDSGTEAFF.

This clonotype was recorded at least ten times. V and J are TRBV12-3 or TRBV12-4 and TRBJ2-7; 8 positions agree with TRBD1. The trim removed 5 bases at V and 2 bases at J, leaving 8 bases unmatched. The CDR3 length is 15 residues. CDR3: CASSPTGAVAYEQYF. CDR3 sequence (DNA): TGTGCCAGCAGTCCGACAGGGGCCGTAGCCTACGAGCAGTACTTC.

This chain uses TRBV29-1 with TRBJ1-1, with a tentative D call TRBD1 (6 bases). Per germline, CDR1 SQVTM and CDR2 ANQGSEA. The germline V and J ends were trimmed by 0 bases and 3 bases, with 17 bases remaining between them. The CDR3 covers 16 residues. CDR3 sequence (DNA): TGCAGCGTTGAAGATCTACGGGGGCGCCAGGACACTGAAGCTTTCTTT. Its protein is CSVEDLRGRQDTEAFF.

This clonotype was counted ten times or more. V usage is TRBV28 and J usage is TRBJ1-5; maybe TRBD1 (6 bases). The length of the CDR3 is 17 residues. Germline-derived CDR1 and CDR2 are MDHEN and SYDVKM. Trimming left V 3 bases short and J 3 bases short, with 18 bases between. In nucleotides, the CDR3 is TGTGCCAGCAGTTTTGAGTCTGGGACATCTCACAATCAGCCCCAGCATTTT. Translated, it gives CASSFESGTSHNQPQHF.

Ten or more counts support this clonotype. The chain couples TRBV23-1 to TRBJ2-6; D assignment may be TRBD1 or TRBD2 (5 bases each). TRBV23-1 is assigned to the ORF class and has an uncertain function. This CDR3 has 19 residues. V lost 0 bases and J 1 base, leaving 16 bases between the germline ends. The DNA of the CDR3 is TGCGCCAGCAGTCAATCATTCCAGGGAGCTGAATCTGGGGCCAACGTCCTGACTTTC. It codes for CASSQSFQGAESGANVLTF.

This clonotype was seen at least ten times. The chain couples TRBV28 to TRBJ2-4; 8 bases map to TRBD1. Germline lookup yields CDR1 MDHEN and CDR2 SYDVKM. J was trimmed by 1 base and V by 6 bases; bases with no gene match: 5. This CDR3 is 15 amino acids long. CDR3 coding DNA: TGTGCCAGCAGCACGGGACAGGTGGCCAAAAACATTCAGTACTTC. This encodes CASSTGQVAKNIQYF.

In this sample, this clonotype turned up many times. The CDR3: CASSAAGKTYEQYF. CDR3 nucleotide sequence: TGTGCCAGCAGTGCCGCAGGAAAAACCTACGAGCAGTACTTC. The V gene is TRBV6-1, the J gene TRBJ2-7; no clear D. The CDR3 spans 14 residues. The germline V gene has CDR1 MNHNS and CDR2 SASEGT. V lost 4 bases, J lost 2 bases, and 12 bases lay in between.

The gene calls are TRBV3-1 and TRBJ2-1, with D possibly TRBD1 on 5 matching bases. The CDR3 contains 15 residues. V lost 6 bases and J lost 6, with 18 bases in between. Germline CDR1 and CDR2: LGHDT and YNNKEL (reference sequence). The CDR3 spells CASSHFPHGANEQFF. The DNA for the CDR3 is TGTGCCAGCAGTCATTTTCCACATGGGGCCAATGAGCAGTTCTTC.

This clonotype occurred many times. The V gene is TRBV7-6, the J gene TRBJ1-1; D remains unclear. This CDR3 is built from 13 residues. Per the germline V gene, CDR1 is SGHVS and CDR2 is FNYEAQ. V lost 10 bases and J 0 bases, leaving 12 bases between the germline ends. The DNA of the CDR3 is TGTGCCACGAAACTAAACATGAACACTGAAGCTTTCTTT. This encodes CATKLNMNTEAFF. The full variable domain, with the rest looked up from reference TRBV7-6 and TRBJ1-1, is GAGVSQSPRYKVTKRGQDVALRCDPISGHVSLYWYRQALGQGPEFLTYFNYEAQQDKSGLPNDRFSAERPEGSISTLTIQRTEQRDSAMYRCATKLNMNTEAFFGQGTRLTVV.

This clonotype occurred many times. The chain uses TRBV7-2 and TRBJ2-3; TRBD2 matches 14 bases. The CDR3 runs to 18 residues. Per germline, CDR1 SGHTA and CDR2 FQGNSA. V lost 4 bases and J lost 7; bases outside the gene matches: 13. In DNA form, the CDR3 reads TGTGCCAGCAGCTCGGGACTAGCGGGGGCTCGACGAGGTTATACGCAGTATTTT. As protein: CASSSGLAGARRGYTQYF.

This clonotype was detected ten times or more. This chain connects TRBV7-2 to TRBJ1-6, with 11 bases lining up with TRBD1. J was trimmed by 3 bases and V by 6 bases; bases with no gene match: 4. The V gene's germline CDR1 is SGHTA and CDR2 FQGNSA. The CDR3 loop spans 16 amino acids. CDR3 sequence: CASSGQGAFYNSPLHF. CDR3 DNA: TGTGCCAGCAGTGGACAGGGGGCATTCTATAATTCACCCCTCCACTTT.

This clonotype was seen many times. V is TRBV12-3 or TRBV12-4 and J is TRBJ1-2, with D possibly being TRBD1 (6 bases). Trimming took 6 bases from V and 4 from J, leaving 15 bases between them. This CDR3 comprises 14 residues. The CDR3 is CASRRTGSSYGYTF. The CDR3 DNA is TGTGCCAGCAGGAGAACAGGGTCGAGCTATGGCTACACCTTC.

This clonotype has ten or more counts. This chain links TRBV29-1 with TRBJ1-1; D is ambiguous. V gave up 6 bases and J gave up 1 base, with 21 bases separating them. CDR1 and CDR2 from the germline V gene are SQVTM and ANQGSEA. This CDR3 spans 16 amino acids. The CDR3 DNA reads as TGCAGCGTCCAGCAGATTCGAGGGTTTGGGAACACTGAAGCTTTCTTT. Protein product: CSVQQIRGFGNTEAFF. Drawing the rest from reference TRBV29-1 and TRBJ1-1, the complete variable domain is SAVISQKPSRDICQRGTSLTIQCQVDSQVTMMFWYRQQPGQSLTLIATANQGSEATYESGFVIDKFPISRPNLTFSTLTVSNMSPEDSSIYLCSVQQIRGFGNTEAFFGQGTRLTVV.

V usage is TRBV20-1 and J usage is TRBJ2-5; a possible D gene is TRBD2 (5 bases). This CDR3 contains 13 residues. Germline V gives CDR1 DFQATT, CDR2 SNEGSKA (reference sequence). V lost 3 bases to trimming and J lost 2 bases, with 10 bases between them. CDR3 coding DNA: TGCAGTGCTAGGGACTCACTACAAGAGACCCAGTACTTC. It specifies CSARDSLQETQYF.

This clonotype came up many times. The chain has TRBV7-2 and TRBJ2-2, with D maybe TRBD2 (6 bases). Between the trimmed V and J ends, which lost 11 bases and 7 bases, there was a span of 11 bases. Germline CDR1 and CDR2: SGHTA and FQGNSA. The CDR3 consists of 11 residues. The CDR3 reads CAGGMSGELFF. CDR3 nucleotide sequence: TGTGCCGGGGGGATGAGCGGGGAGCTGTTTTTT.

This clonotype was picked up many times. V usage is TRBV7-2 and J usage is TRBJ2-5, with D perhaps matching TRBD1 (5 bases). Trimming left V 3 bases short and J 5 bases short, with 7 bases between. The germline CDR1 and CDR2 sequences are SGHTA and FQGNSA. This CDR3 has 12 residues. Here the CDR3 reads CASSFKGETQYF. CDR3 nucleotides: TGTGCCAGCAGCTTCAAGGGGGAGACCCAGTACTTC.

This clonotype was recorded many times. The chain has TRBV7-9 and TRBJ1-2; D may be TRBD1 (5 bases). Germline assignment: CDR1 SEHNR and CDR2 FQNEAQ (reference sequence). V gave up 5 bases and J gave up 7 bases, with 11 bases separating them. This CDR3 spans 12 amino acids. The CDR3 is CASSPRQLGYTF. The DNA for the CDR3 is TGTGCCAGCAGCCCTAGACAGCTTGGCTACACCTTC.

The genes are TRBV5-5 and TRBJ2-3; TRBD1 matches at 7 bases. The germline gives CDR1 SGHKS, CDR2 YYEKEE (reference sequence). V lost 4 bases, J lost 3 bases, and 17 bases stayed unmatched. This CDR3 comprises 18 residues. This chain's CDR3 is CASSRILRDRVLTDTQYF. DNA for the CDR3: TGTGCCAGCAGCCGAATTCTACGCGACAGGGTCCTTACAGATACGCAGTATTTT.

This clonotype was seen repeatedly, ten times or more. The rearrangement uses TRBV7-2 and TRBJ2-3; the D is unclear. Per the germline V gene, CDR1 is SGHTA and CDR2 is FQGNSA. The CDR3 runs to 15 residues. The V end was cut by 6 bases, the J end by 0 bases, with 13 bases between. CDR3 region: CASSSLGVSTDTQYF. The CDR3 bases are TGTGCCAGCAGTTCCCTCGGAGTTAGCACAGATACGCAGTATTTT.

This clonotype showed up many times. The chain is built from TRBV28 and TRBJ1-2, with a possible D match to TRBD1 (6 bases). Per the germline V gene, CDR1 is MDHEN and CDR2 is SYDVKM. The CDR3 loop spans 12 amino acids. V gave up 2 bases and J gave up 8 bases, with 9 bases separating them. For the CDR3, the DNA is TGTGCCAGCAGTTTACCCCAGGGGGGCTACACCTTC. Translated: CASSLPQGGYTF.

This clonotype has a count of ten or more. V and J are TRBV6-2 or TRBV6-3 and TRBJ2-4; 9 bases align to TRBD1. The germline V gene has CDR1 MNHEY and CDR2 SVGEGT. CDR3 length equals 15 residues. V dropped 5 bases and J dropped 11; count of bases not matched to a gene: 13. Here the CDR3 reads CASSPTGTGSSFQYF. CDR3 bases: TGTGCCAGCAGTCCGACCGGGACAGGGTCATCTTTTCAGTACTTC.

This clonotype was recorded many times. The rearrangement joins TRBV25-1 to TRBJ1-6; no clear D gene. V was shortened by 2 bases and J by 0 bases, with 8 bases between the two germline ends. The CDR3 has 16 amino acids. The germline CDR1 and CDR2 sequences are MGHDK and SYGVNS. The CDR3 loop is CASSELGSSYNSPLHF. CDR3 nucleotide sequence: TGTGCCAGCAGTGAACTCGGGAGCTCCTATAATTCACCCCTCCACTTT.

This clonotype has a count of ten or more. The CDR3 bases are TGTGCCAGCAGTCCGACAGGGGGCTACTACAATGAGCAGTTCTTC. Its translation is CASSPTGGYYNEQFF. The genes are TRBV6-1 and TRBJ2-1; 10 bases line up with TRBD1. The CDR3 contains 15 residues. Losses at the gene ends were 5 bases for V and 3 bases for J; bases not matched to a gene: 4. In germline, CDR1 is MNHNS, CDR2 SASEGT.

This clonotype was found many times. This chain joins TRBV20-1 and TRBJ2-5; TRBD1 matches 9 bases. V shed 6 bases, J shed 7 bases, and the junction held 15 bases outside the gene matches. The CDR3 loop spans 15 amino acids. In germline, CDR1 is DFQATT, CDR2 SNEGSKA (reference sequence). CDR3 in amino acids: CSAGQGPADMRTQYF. The CDR3 coding sequence is TGCAGTGCCGGACAGGGGCCGGCTGATATGAGGACCCAGTACTTC.

Notes on this clonotype: It is likely a read error, because the conserved phenylalanine at the end of the CDR3 is missing. V usage is TRBV28 and J usage is TRBJ2-5, with a possible D match to TRBD2 (7 bases). V lost 4 bases to trimming and J lost 0 bases, with 21 bases between them. CDR1 is MDHEN and CDR2 is SYDVKM in the germline V gene. The CDR3 sequence is 18 residues long. CDR3 in amino acids: CASSWGFGGGPYQETQYL. The CDR3 bases are TGTGCCAGCAGTTGGGGTTTTGGGGGGGGGCCATACCAAGAGACCCAGTACTTA.

This clonotype was detected many times. The chain couples TRBV5-8 to TRBJ2-7, with D possibly TRBD2 on 5 matching bases. Germline V lookup: CDR1 SGHTS, CDR2 YDEGEE. Trimming removed 7 bases from V and 2 bases from J, with 13 bases in between. The CDR3 consists of 13 residues. The DNA for the CDR3 is TGTGCCAGCGGTCCGGGGAACCCCTACGAGCAGTACTTC. Its translation: CASGPGNPYEQYF.

The chain combines TRBV29-1 with TRBJ1-1; D possibly corresponds to TRBD1 (6 bases). Germline V CDR1 and CDR2: SQVTM, ANQGSEA. The CDR3 consists of 13 residues. Between the trimmed V and J ends, which lost 2 bases and 1 base, there was a span of 8 bases. The CDR3 is CSVELGGNTEAFF. CDR3 sequence (DNA): TGCAGCGTTGAACTAGGGGGGAACACTGAAGCTTTCTTT.

The sample holds many counts of this clonotype. This chain joins TRBV7-2 and TRBJ2-3, with a possible D match to TRBD1 (5 bases). Between the trimmed V and J ends, which lost 2 bases and 0 bases, there was a span of 12 bases. The CDR3 extends over 16 amino acids. CDR1 and CDR2 (germline): SGHTA, FQGNSA. The CDR3 is CASSLWGRISTDTQYF. CDR3 DNA sequence: TGTGCCAGCAGCTTATGGGGCAGAATTAGCACAGATACGCAGTATTTT. Variable domain in full (rest from reference TRBV7-2 and TRBJ2-3): GAGVSQSPSNKVTEKGKDVELRCDPISGHTALYWYRQSLGQGLEFLIYFQGNSAPDKSGLPSDRFSAERTGGSVSTLTIQRTQQEDSAVYLCASSLWGRISTDTQYFGPGTRLTVL.

This clonotype was detected many times. This chain links TRBV27 with TRBJ2-1; D is unresolved. CDR3 size: 11 residues. Looked up from germline, CDR1 is MNHEY and CDR2 is SMNVEV (reference sequence). Trimming cost V 6 bases and J 5 bases, with 5 bases left between them. CDR3 bases: TGTGCCAGCAGGAGGAACAATGAGCAGTTCTTC. This sequence encodes CASRRNNEQFF.